This record covers a single TCR beta chain. This record comes from a study of T cell responses to AZD1222 COVID-19 vaccine. The CDR3 is 18 residues long. CDR1 and CDR2 (germline): MDHEN, SYDVKM. V dropped 3 bases and J dropped 8 bases, with 25 bases sitting between them. The repertoire was sequenced with immunoSEQ multiplex PCR; TCRdb's copy has only in-frame clones and lacks some. The sample shows around 140,000 clones, just over 90% of them seen only once. The source was peripheral blood, collected 28 days after the second AZD1222 dose. This sequence joins TRBV28 and TRBJ1-4; D is unresolved. The receptor was isolated from an adult who received the AZD1222 COVID-19 vaccine. CDR3 DNA: TGTGCCAGCAGTTTCAGCAAAGCCCTATTACAAGATCGGGAAAAACTGTTTTTT. It codes for CASSFSKALLQDREKLFF.